These 30 T cell receptor beta chains were sequenced from one sample in a study of cytomegalovirus exposure and HLA in healthy donors. Vbeta (60) and Jbeta (13) primers were used in the PCR. This table comes from immunoSEQ multiplex PCR, and its TCRdb copy is limited to in-frame clones, with some not included. This sample has approximately 140,000 clones, with around 65% found just once. The sequencing sample was made of PBMCs. The receptors come from a male donor in good health and CMV-seronegative.

Points on this clone: Germline and junction disagree at one end, which may indicate a read error. The J gene is TRBJ2-7, the V gene TRBV7-7; 10 nucleotides line up with TRBD1. Germline values: CDR1 SSHAT, CDR2 FNYEAQ (reference sequence). CDR3 length: 18 amino acids. The CDR3 spells CASSPDLPGTGVPYEQYF. CDR3 sequence (DNA): TGTGCTAGCAGCCCCGACCTTCCCGGGACAGGGGTCCCCTACGAGCAGTACTTC.

The CDR3 DNA follows: TGTGCCAGCAGCACTCCGGACAGTACTGTTAACTATGGCTACACCTTC. Translating it yields CASSTPDSTVNYGYTF. The chain carries TRBV7-2 and TRBJ1-2; weak D call: TRBD1 (6 bases). The CDR3 contains 16 residues. Trimming took 5 bases from V and 1 from J, leaving 17 bases between them. The germline CDR1 and CDR2 sequences are SGHTA and FQGNSA.

This clone was detected only a few times. The genes are TRBV6-5 and TRBJ1-5; maybe TRBD1 (5 bases). Germline V gives CDR1 MNHEY, CDR2 SVGAGI. This CDR3 has 15 amino acids. V was shortened by 2 bases and J by 1 base, with 9 bases between the two germline ends. DNA for the CDR3: TGTGCCAGCAGTTACGAGGAGGGGAGCAATCAGCCCCAGCATTTT. Protein product: CASSYEEGSNQPQHF.

The V call is TRBV4-1, the J call TRBJ1-3; the D is unclear. Germline CDR1 MGHRA, CDR2 YSYEKL. The CDR3 consists of 16 residues. Trimming took off 1 base at V and 2 bases at J, with 12 bases between the two ends. The CDR3 reads CASSQGSGPAGNTIYF. CDR3 coding DNA: TGCGCCAGCAGCCAAGGTTCGGGTCCCGCTGGAAACACCATATATTTT.

The chain couples TRBV11-2 to TRBJ2-1, with a tentative D call TRBD1 (6 bases). The CDR3 totals 15 residues. V shed 6 bases and J shed 10 bases, with 22 bases lying between them. Germline assignment: CDR1 SGHAT and CDR2 FQNNGV. CDR3 region: CASRLPGVSPMEQFF. The DNA of the CDR3 is TGTGCCAGCAGACTCCCAGGGGTCTCGCCAATGGAGCAGTTCTTC.

In nucleotides, the CDR3 is TGTGCCAGCAGCTTATCGGGGACTTCCTACGAGCAGTACTTC. As protein: CASSLSGTSYEQYF. The V and J genes are TRBV7-3 and TRBJ2-7; D might be TRBD2 (6 bases). The V end was cut by 2 bases, the J end by 1 base, with 9 bases between. The CDR3 consists of 14 residues. Germline V lookup: CDR1 SGHTA, CDR2 FQGTGA. Full variable domain (outside the CDR3, taken from reference TRBV7-3 and TRBJ2-7): GAGVSQTPSNKVTEKGKYVELRCDPISGHTALYWYRQSLGQGPEFLIYFQGTGAADDSGLPNDRFFAVRPEGSVSTLKIQRTERGDSAVYLCASSLSGTSYEQYFGPGTRLTVT.

A word on this clone: One end of the junction is discordant with germline, which a read error may explain. The chain links TRBV27 to TRBJ1-6, with D possibly matching TRBD1 (6 bases). The CDR3 contains 19 residues. Germline CDR1 and CDR2: MNHEY and SMNVEV (reference sequence). The CDR3 protein is CASSPTASGASSYNLPLHF. CDR3 DNA sequence: TGTGCCAGCAGTCCAACCGCCTCAGGGGCTAGCTCCTATAATTTACCCCTCCACTTT.

The chain recombines TRBV5-4 with TRBJ2-7; 12 bases fit TRBD2. V trimming: 4 bases; J trimming: 2 bases; junction bases outside the gene matches: 4. CDR1 SGHNT and CDR2 YYREEE come from the germline V gene (reference sequence). This CDR3 contains 15 residues. The CDR3 coding sequence is TGTGCCAGCAGCCAAGGACTAGCGGGGACCTACGAGCAGTACTTC. It yields the protein CASSQGLAGTYEQYF.

The chain uses TRBV9 and TRBJ2-3; maybe TRBD2 (7 bases). Germline CDR1 is SGDLS and CDR2 is YYNGEE. The CDR3 sequence is 17 residues long. V gave up 0 bases and J gave up 5 bases, with 19 bases separating them. Written as DNA, the CDR3 is TGTGCCAGCAGCGTAGCCGGTGGGGGGGCCTCCGGAGATACGCAGTATTTT. This translates into CASSVAGGGASGDTQYF.

The V gene is TRBV19, the J gene TRBJ2-1; 10 positions match TRBD2. Trimming at V came to 7 bases and at J to 4 bases, leaving 4 bases not matched to a gene. Germline-derived CDR1 and CDR2 are LNHDA and SQIVND (reference sequence). The CDR3 covers 14 residues. This CDR3 reads CASTWTSGYNEQFF. The CDR3 bases are TGTGCCAGTACCTGGACTAGCGGTTACAATGAGCAGTTCTTC.

The chain employs TRBV29-1 and TRBJ1-2; tentative D call: TRBD1 (5 bases). Germline CDR1 is SQVTM and CDR2 is ANQGSEA. V shed 7 bases and J shed 0 bases, with 18 bases lying between them. This CDR3 is built from 15 residues. CDR3 residues: CSAIRGGVTNYGYTF. Here the CDR3 DNA reads TGCAGCGCCATCCGGGGGGGGGTGACTAACTATGGCTACACCTTC.

V usage is TRBV6-1 and J usage is TRBJ1-2, with 9 positions matching TRBD1. CDR3 length: 14 amino acids. V was pared by 4 bases and J by 6 bases, with 6 bases of the junction left unmatched. Germline values: CDR1 MNHNS, CDR2 SASEGT. The CDR3 DNA reads as TGTGCCAGCAGTGCCCAGGACAGGGGCCATGGCTACACCTTC. This translates into CASSAQDRGHGYTF.

This clone was observed a few times. V and J are TRBV28 and TRBJ1-1; a possible D gene is TRBD1 (6 bases). The germline V gene encodes CDR1 MDHEN and CDR2 SYDVKM. This CDR3 has 15 residues. V was pared by 2 bases and J by 1 base, with 11 bases between. The CDR3, as DNA: TGTGCCAGCAGTTTAACAGGGCTGGGGAACACTGAAGCTTTCTTT. Its protein is CASSLTGLGNTEAFF.

The chain's CDR3 is CASSERLSGGYNEQFF. In DNA, the CDR3 is TGTGCCAGCAGTGAACGTCTGAGCGGGGGTTACAATGAGCAGTTCTTC. The rearrangement uses TRBV6-1 and TRBJ2-1, with 8 positions matching TRBD2. Germline CDR1 is MNHNS and CDR2 is SASEGT. This CDR3 region has 16 residues. Trimming cost V 2 bases and J 4 bases; bases outside gene matches: 7.

This rearrangement joins TRBV20-1 to TRBJ2-7, with TRBD1 identical over 7 bases. Germline V gene sequence: CDR1 DFQATT, CDR2 SNEGSKA (reference sequence). The CDR3 is made up of 11 amino acids. Trimming took 3 bases from V and 12 from J; bases not matched to a gene: 8. The DNA of the CDR3 is TGCAGTGCTAGGGATCCGGGGACAGCGTACTTC. It codes for CSARDPGTAYF.

The gene calls are TRBV11-2 and TRBJ2-7, with D possibly being TRBD1 (6 bases). Trimming stripped 10 bases from V and 5 bases from J, with 18 bases between. The CDR3 runs to 13 residues. Germline CDR1 is SGHAT and CDR2 is FQNNGV. In nucleotides, the CDR3 is TGTGCCACCCGGGATCCTCCAGGGGACGAGCAGTACTTC. Its translation is CATRDPPGDEQYF.

The V call is TRBV4-3, the J call TRBJ2-5; 9 nucleotides line up with TRBD2. The CDR3 totals 17 residues. J was trimmed by 5 bases and V by 0 bases; bases with no gene match: 10. The V gene's germline CDR1 is LGHNA and CDR2 YSLEER. The CDR3 nucleotides are TGCGCCAGCAGCCAAGATAGGGGCGGGGGGGCCTGGGAGACCCAGTACTTC. This gives the protein CASSQDRGGGAWETQYF.

The J gene is TRBJ1-2, the V gene TRBV9, with 7 bases identical to TRBD1. The V gene end was trimmed by 0 bases and the J gene end by 8 bases; junction bases not matched to a gene: 16. The V gene's germline CDR1 is SGDLS and CDR2 YYNGEE. CDR3 length equals 17 residues. The CDR3 nucleotides read TGTGCCAGCAGCGTAGCTTCGGACAGGTTAAGGGGCTACGGCTACACCTTC. Protein sequence: CASSVASDRLRGYGYTF.

V is TRBV5-6 and J is TRBJ2-7; possibly TRBD1 for D (5 bases). Trimming shortened V by 0 bases and J by 3 bases, and 16 bases separated the two germline ends. Germline loops: CDR1 SGHDT, CDR2 YYEEEE. The CDR3 extends over 16 amino acids. The CDR3 sequence is CASSLGQGSMVYEQYF. CDR3 nucleotide sequence: TGTGCCAGCAGCTTGGGCCAGGGATCTATGGTCTACGAGCAGTACTTC.

The count of this clone is one. The chain uses TRBV19 and TRBJ1-6, with D hard to call. From germline, CDR1 is LNHDA and CDR2 SQIVND (reference sequence). The V and J ends lost 5 bases and 10 bases respectively, with 12 bases between them. The CDR3 has 13 residues. The CDR3 DNA sequence: TGTGCCAGTAGTTATTTGGGAGGGTCACCCCTCCACTTT. This gives the protein CASSYLGGSPLHF.

This clone was counted between two and nine times. CDR3 coding DNA: TGTGCCAGCAGTTATGCCGGGACAGGCAATTCACCCCTCCACTTT. Translated: CASSYAGTGNSPLHF. The rearrangement joins TRBV5-4 to TRBJ1-6; TRBD1 matches 8 bases. Germline V gene lookup returns CDR1 SGHNT and CDR2 YYREEE (reference sequence). Unmatched junction bases numbered 8, after V lost 5 bases and J lost 7 bases. The CDR3 sequence is 15 residues long.

This clone was seen only once. The V gene is TRBV5-1, the J gene TRBJ1-5; the D is unclear. The length of the CDR3 is 16 residues. Germline V gene lookup returns CDR1 SGHRS and CDR2 YFSETQ. Trimming took off 1 base at V and 1 base at J, with 12 bases between the two ends. CDR3 loop: CASSLTGRSSNQPQHF. The CDR3 DNA reads TGCGCCAGCAGCTTGACTGGCAGGTCCAGCAATCAGCCCCAGCATTTT.

Only a few counts were recorded for this clone. The chain employs TRBV29-1 and TRBJ1-1, with a possible D match to TRBD1 (5 bases). From germline, CDR1 is SQVTM and CDR2 ANQGSEA. CDR3 length equals 13 residues. Trimming left V 6 bases short and J 2 bases short, with 13 bases between. The CDR3 loop is CSVQFRANTEAFF. For the CDR3, the DNA is TGCAGCGTACAATTCAGGGCTAACACTGAAGCTTTCTTT.

This clone was counted once. This chain uses TRBV6-5 with TRBJ1-1, with a tentative D call TRBD1 (6 bases). The germline V gene encodes CDR1 MNHEY and CDR2 SVGAGI. V was cut by 2 bases and J by 4 bases, with 14 bases left in between. The CDR3 is 15 residues long. In DNA form, the CDR3 reads TGTGCCAGCAGTTACGTCCGGGGAGGGGGCACTGAAGCTTTCTTT. Encoded protein: CASSYVRGGGTEAFF.

This chain links TRBV6-6 with TRBJ2-3, with 9 bases lining up with TRBD2. V trimming: 2 bases; J trimming: 1 base; junction bases outside the gene matches: 4. This CDR3 spans 16 amino acids. Germline CDR1 and CDR2: MNHNY and SVGAGI (reference sequence). The chain's CDR3 is CASSYPRLAGTDTQYF. The CDR3 DNA reads TGTGCCAGCAGTTACCCCCGACTAGCGGGCACAGATACGCAGTATTTT.

This CDR3 is CASKLGGSEQFF. The CDR3 coding sequence is TGTGCCAGCAAGCTCGGGGGGAGTGAGCAGTTCTTC. The V call is TRBV7-2, the J call TRBJ2-1; 7 bases agree with TRBD2. The germline V gene encodes CDR1 SGHTA and CDR2 FQGNSA. The V segment lost 7 bases and the J segment 9 bases; nucleotides outside the gene matches: 6. This CDR3 is built from 12 residues.

This clone was observed a single time. The chain links TRBV7-3 to TRBJ1-1; D is uncertain. This CDR3 has 13 amino acids. V dropped 5 bases and J dropped 0 bases, with 7 bases sitting between them. CDR1 SGHTA and CDR2 FQGTGA come from the germline V gene. This CDR3 reads CASSREMNTEAFF. CDR3 bases: TGTGCCAGCAGCCGAGAGATGAACACTGAAGCTTTCTTT.

This clone was seen a few times. The J gene is TRBJ2-5, the V gene TRBV29-1, with 10 positions matching TRBD1. The V gene's germline CDR1 is SQVTM and CDR2 ANQGSEA. J gave up 5 bases and V 5 bases, and 14 bases lay outside the gene matches. There are 16 residues in the CDR3. The CDR3 DNA follows: TGCAGCGTTCGCCCCATAGAGACAGGGGGCTCGGAGACCCAGTACTTC. Its protein is CSVRPIETGGSETQYF.

The chain combines TRBV29-1 with TRBJ2-7, with 15 bases fitting TRBD2. This CDR3 has 16 residues. V shed 6 bases and J 6 bases; nucleotides not matched to a gene: 12. CDR1 and CDR2 (germline): SQVTM, ANQGSEA. The CDR3 DNA sequence: TGCAGCGTCGTTGGACTAGCGGGGGGGTGGCCGGGCGAGCAGTACTTC. As protein: CSVVGLAGGWPGEQYF.

Only a few counts were recorded for this clone. The J gene is TRBJ1-5, the V gene TRBV28, with D uncertain. V lost 1 base to trimming and J lost 2 bases, with 9 bases between them. This CDR3 has 15 amino acids. The germline V gene has CDR1 MDHEN and CDR2 SYDVKM. The CDR3 sequence is CASSLLTSGNQPQHF. In DNA, the CDR3 is TGTGCCAGCAGTTTATTGACTTCAGGCAATCAGCCCCAGCATTTT.